This T cell receptor (beta chain) was captured by sequencing in a study of spatial heterogeneity in lung cancer. Background on the study: Detected beta-chain sequences consistently exceeded alpha-chain sequences.

Trimming removed 2 bases from V and 2 bases from J, with 9 bases in between. The CDR3 sequence is 15 residues long. Germline CDR1 is SGHAT and CDR2 is FQNNGV. Time point denoted: sample taken at primary tumor resection. Extraction of whole RNA from tumor, nontumor lung or frozen PBMC preceded unsorted sequencing. On this clonotype itself: Its antigen is not identified.

Every individual TCR cDNA molecule carried its own unique molecular identifier, which allowed correction of PCR and sequencing errors. TCRdb itself ran the 5' RACE reads through MiXCR, one entry per CDR3 protein. The data show tens of thousands of distinct CDR3 sequences, with 15% seen just once and around a third held by the top ten. General study findings and limits: One measure, the expanded intratumoral alpha and beta TCR count, tracked tumor mutation counts.

The clonotype comes from a female donor with early-stage non-small cell lung cancer. The chain recombines TRBV11-2 with TRBJ2-2; D gene unclear. This material consisted of lung tumor tissue, taken at surgery. The CDR3 spells CASSLSGPNTGELFF. CDR3 DNA: TGTGCCAGCAGCTTATCTGGGCCCAACACCGGGGAGCTGTTTTTT.